The T cell receptor beta chain described here comes from a study of glioma-infiltrating T cells after dendritic cell vaccination. Study background: Patients received autologous tumor lysate-pulsed dendritic cell vaccination between about 2002 and 2013. Autologous tumor lysate was loaded overnight onto monocyte-derived dendritic cells grown 7 to 8 days with IL-4 and GM-CSF.

Before vaccination, two weeks after the third vaccination, and at progression, PBMC were collected. Only in-frame clones appear in the TCRdb table, and some are missing; sequencing was by immunoSEQ multiplex PCR. Of about 90,000 clones listed, 85% to 90% were seen once; the top ten hold 2.5% to 3%. Worth noting for this clone: Its target is not known.

Study findings and constraints: Estimated pretreatment TIL content predicted outcome after dendritic cell vaccination.

Germline CDR1 is MNHEY and CDR2 is SVGAGI. The CDR3 has 13 amino acids. Deletions cut 0 bases from V and 6 bases from J, with 6 bases between. This TCR derives from a human donor with glioblastoma. This chain joins TRBV6-5 and TRBJ1-5; D not certain. The sequencing here drew on blood, taken before dendritic cell vaccination. The CDR3 DNA reads TGTGCCAGCAGTTACTCGATTAGTCAGCCCCAGCATTTT. It translates to CASSYSISQPQHF.